This T cell receptor beta chain derives from a study of neurological immune-mediated disorders. TCRdb redid the calling of the 5' RACE reads with MiXCR, one entry per CDR3 protein. The data show 50,000 to 65,000 distinct CDR3 sequences, with 4.5% to 5.5% seen just once and around 3.4% held by the top ten. This receptor was obtained from a woman between 50 and 59 years old with multiple sclerosis. The sample was PBMCs.

CDR3 coding DNA: TGTGCCAGCAGCTTCTCAGGGACAGATACGCAGTATTTT. Translated: CASSFSGTDTQYF. The chain uses TRBV7-9 and TRBJ2-3, with TRBD1 as a possible D gene (5 bases). Trimming took 3 bases from V and 3 from J, leaving 7 bases between them. The CDR3 spans 13 residues. Germline V gives CDR1 SEHNR, CDR2 FQNEAQ (reference sequence).